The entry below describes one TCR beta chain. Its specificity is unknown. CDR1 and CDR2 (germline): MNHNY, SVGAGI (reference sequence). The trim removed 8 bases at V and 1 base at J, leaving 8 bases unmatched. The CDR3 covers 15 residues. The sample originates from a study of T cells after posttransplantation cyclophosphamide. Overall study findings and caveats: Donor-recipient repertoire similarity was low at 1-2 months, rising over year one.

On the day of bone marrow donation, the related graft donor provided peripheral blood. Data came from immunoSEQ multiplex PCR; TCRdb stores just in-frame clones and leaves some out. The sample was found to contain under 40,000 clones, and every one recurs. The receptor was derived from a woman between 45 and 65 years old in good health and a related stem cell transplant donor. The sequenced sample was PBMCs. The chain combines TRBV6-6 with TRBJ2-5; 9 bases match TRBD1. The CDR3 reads CASGNTDRGQETQYF. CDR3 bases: TGTGCCAGCGGCAACACGGACAGGGGCCAAGAGACCCAGTACTTC.